This TCR beta chain was observed in a study of blood T cell repertoires in COVID-19. V lost 0 bases and J 6 bases, leaving 7 bases between the germline ends. CDR3 length equals 13 residues. Looked up from germline, CDR1 is MNHNY and CDR2 is SVGAGI (reference sequence). TCRdb's copy holds only in-frame clones and misses some; the assay was immunoSEQ multiplex PCR. The table lists a few hundred thousand clones, 70% to 75% of them singletons. This clone has only one observation. Sequenced: peripheral blood. The J gene is TRBJ2-3, the V gene TRBV6-6; D perhaps matches TRBD2 (6 bases). This TCR was recovered from a woman older than 75 with acute or convalescent COVID-19. CDR3 DNA: TGTGCCAGCAGTTACTCGGAGGGGGATACGCAGTATTTT. Residues: CASSYSEGDTQYF.